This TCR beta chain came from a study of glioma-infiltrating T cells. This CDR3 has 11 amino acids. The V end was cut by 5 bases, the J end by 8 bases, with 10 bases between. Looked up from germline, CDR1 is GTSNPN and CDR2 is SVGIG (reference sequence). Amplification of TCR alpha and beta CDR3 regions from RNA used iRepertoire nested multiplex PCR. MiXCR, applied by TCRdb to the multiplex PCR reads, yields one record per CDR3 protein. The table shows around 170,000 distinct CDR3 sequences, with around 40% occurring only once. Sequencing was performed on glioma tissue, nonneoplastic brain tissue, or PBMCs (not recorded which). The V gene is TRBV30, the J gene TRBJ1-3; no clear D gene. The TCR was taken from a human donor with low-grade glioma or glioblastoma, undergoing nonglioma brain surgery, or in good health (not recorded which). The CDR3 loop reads CAWDQQDTIYF. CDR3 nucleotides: TGTGCCTGGGATCAGCAGGACACCATATATTTT.